The clone carrying this T cell receptor beta chain was seen many times. Using RNA transcripts as the source, TCR beta CDR3 regions were amplified. A first-round RT-PCR of the TCR CDR3 used the HTBI primer set. TCRdb independently ran MiXCR on the multiplex PCR reads; one entry per CDR3 protein. In the table there are approximately 400,000 distinct CDR3 sequences, about 16% of which are singletons. This entry comes from a study of T cells in Graves' hyperthyroidism and ophthalmopathy. Newly diagnosed hyperthyroidism patients aged 18 to 65 years had disease lasting under 2 months. Patients with uncontrolled infections, other autoimmune diseases, pregnancy or lactation were excluded. Extraction of PBMCs used 8.5 to 10 ml of fresh peripheral blood. V was pared by 3 bases and J by 2 bases, with 7 bases between. CDR1 is SNHLY and CDR2 is FYNNEI in the germline V gene. The length of the CDR3 is 14 residues.

The TCR sequence derives from a woman in her 30s with Graves' hyperthyroidism. Input material: blood. The chain uses TRBV2 and TRBJ2-2, with D unclear. The CDR3 DNA reads as TGTGCCAGCAGTGATCGGTTAAACACCGGGGAGCTGTTTTTT. Its protein is CASSDRLNTGELFF.